What follows are 7 T cell receptor beta chains derived from one specimen sequenced in a study of T cell responses to AZD1222 COVID-19 vaccine (dated by TCRdb to about 2021). The time point tag for this specimen amounts to: about 28 days (+/-7) after the second vaccine dose. Library method: the immunoSEQ multiplex PCR assay. Imported from immuneACCESS, the table was reduced by TCRdb to in-frame sequences with V and J called. These copies leave out some clones; in studies compared against another copy, an unresolved V gene accounts for under half, and the cause of the remainder is not known. The sample table shows about 120,000 clones, and around 90% are seen once. The ten largest clones take up roughly 2.7% of the sample. Sequencing used peripheral blood, obtained 28 days after the second AZD1222 dose. These receptor sequences come from an adult who received the AZD1222 COVID-19 vaccine.

This clone was seen a few times. This chain joins TRBV19 and TRBJ1-2; D is uncertain. V was trimmed by 0 bases and J by 4 bases, leaving 12 bases between them. This CDR3 has 15 residues. CDR1 is LNHDA and CDR2 is SQIVND in the germline V gene (reference sequence). The CDR3 DNA is TGTGCCAGTAGTATAGATCCAATGGGGTTCTATGGCTACACCTTC. This sequence encodes CASSIDPMGFYGYTF.

J is TRBJ1-2 and V is TRBV28, with D possibly TRBD1 on 5 matching bases. Germline V lookup: CDR1 MDHEN, CDR2 SYDVKM. With 6 bases removed from V and 7 bases from J, the gap between germline ends came to 15 bases. The CDR3 has 13 residues. CDR3 DNA sequence: TGTGCCAGCAGCCGGACATGGGGCGTTGGCTACACCTTC. The encoded protein is CASSRTWGVGYTF.

CDR3 DNA sequence: TGTGTCAGAAGCGGCAGGGACTTCCTAGGCACAGATACGCAGTATTTT. Its translation: CVRSGRDFLGTDTQYF. The rearrangement joins TRBV7-5 to TRBJ2-3; TRBD2, the D gene given by the table, was not confirmed from the DNA. TRBV7-5 is a pseudogene segment. CDR3 size: 16 residues.

The genes are TRBV29-1 and TRBJ2-2; unclear D gene. Trimming took off 7 bases at V and 3 bases at J, with 12 bases between the two ends. CDR1 SQVTM and CDR2 ANQGSEA come from the germline V gene. There are 13 residues in the CDR3. The CDR3 region has the DNA TGCAGCGCCGGTGGGTGGGACACCGGGGAGCTGTTTTTT. This sequence encodes CSAGGWDTGELFF.

This chain uses TRBV23-1 with TRBJ2-1; TRBD2 aligns across 12 bases. TRBV23-1 counts as an open reading frame of uncertain function. This CDR3 region has 15 residues. J was trimmed by 7 bases and V by 2 bases; bases with no gene match: 3. The CDR3 DNA sequence: TGCGCCAGCAGTCAAACGACTAGCGGGGGTAATGAGCAGTTCTTC. Translated, it gives CASSQTTSGGNEQFF.

J is TRBJ1-3 and V is TRBV9, with D maybe TRBD1 (5 bases). V dropped 3 bases and J dropped 0 bases, with 10 bases sitting between them. The germline V gene encodes CDR1 SGDLS and CDR2 YYNGEE. The CDR3 sequence is 15 residues long. The CDR3 DNA follows: TGTGCCAGCAGCGAACAGGTCATCTCTGGAAACACCATATATTTT. Protein: CASSEQVISGNTIYF.

The chain combines TRBV9 with TRBJ1-3; TRBD1 is a possible D gene (5 bases). V lost 0 bases to trimming and J lost 8 bases, with 9 bases between them. Germline assignment: CDR1 SGDLS and CDR2 YYNGEE. The CDR3 has 13 residues. CDR3 nucleotides: TGTGCCAGCAGCGTAGACGCGGGGGACACCATATATTTT. It codes for CASSVDAGDTIYF. Together with reference TRBV9 and TRBJ1-3, the CDR3 gives the full variable domain: DSGVTQTPKHLITATGQRVTLRCSPRSGDLSVYWYQQSLDQGLQFLIQYYNGEERAKGNILERFSAQQFPDLHSELNLSSLELGDSALYFCASSVDAGDTIYFGEGSWLTVV.